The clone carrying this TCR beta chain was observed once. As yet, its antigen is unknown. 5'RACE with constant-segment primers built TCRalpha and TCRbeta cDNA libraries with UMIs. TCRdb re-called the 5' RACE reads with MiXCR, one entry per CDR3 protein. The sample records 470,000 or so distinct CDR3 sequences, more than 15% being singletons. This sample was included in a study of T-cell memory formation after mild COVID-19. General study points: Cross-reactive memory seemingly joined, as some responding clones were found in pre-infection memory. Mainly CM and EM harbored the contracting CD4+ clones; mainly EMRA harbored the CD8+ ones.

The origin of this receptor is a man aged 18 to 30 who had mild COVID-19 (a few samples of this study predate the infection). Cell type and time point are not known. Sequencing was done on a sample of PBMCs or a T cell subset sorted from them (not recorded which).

CDR3 protein: CASSQGYPQETQYF. The CDR3 coding sequence is TGTGCCAGCAGCCAAGGCTACCCACAAGAGACCCAGTACTTC. The gene calls are TRBV3-1 and TRBJ2-5; D is unresolved. The V end was cut by 1 base, the J end by 2 bases, with 8 bases between. Germline V gene data show CDR1 as LGHDT and CDR2 as YNNKEL (reference sequence). The length of the CDR3 is 14 residues.